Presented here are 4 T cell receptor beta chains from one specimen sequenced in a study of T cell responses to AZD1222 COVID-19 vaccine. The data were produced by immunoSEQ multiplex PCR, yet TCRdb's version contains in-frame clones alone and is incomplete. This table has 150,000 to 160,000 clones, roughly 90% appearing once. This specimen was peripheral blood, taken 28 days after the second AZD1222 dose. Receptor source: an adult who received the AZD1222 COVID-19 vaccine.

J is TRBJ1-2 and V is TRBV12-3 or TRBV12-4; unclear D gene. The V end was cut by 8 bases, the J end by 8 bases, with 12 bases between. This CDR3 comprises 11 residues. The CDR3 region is CASAWARGYTF. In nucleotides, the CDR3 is TGTGCCAGCGCTTGGGCGCGAGGCTACACCTTC.

The CDR3 spells CASSLTGGRGEQYF. The CDR3 DNA sequence: TGTGCCAGCAGCTTGACAGGGGGAAGGGGTGAGCAGTACTTC. The chain couples TRBV7-2 to TRBJ2-7; TRBD1 matches 9 bases. Germline V gene sequence: CDR1 SGHTA, CDR2 FQGNSA. The CDR3 has 14 residues. V shed 3 bases and J 7 bases; nucleotides not matched to a gene: 7.

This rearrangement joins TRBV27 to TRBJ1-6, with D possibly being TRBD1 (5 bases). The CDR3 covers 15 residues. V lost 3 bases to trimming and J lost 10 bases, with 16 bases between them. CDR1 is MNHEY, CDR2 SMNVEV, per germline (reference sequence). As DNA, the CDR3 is TGTGCCAGCAGTTTTTATGGAAGGCAGGGATCACCCCTCCACTTT. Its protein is CASSFYGRQGSPLHF.

The CDR3 DNA follows: TGCGCCAGCAGCTTACAGGGGCGGGATACGCAGTATTTT. Translation: CASSLQGRDTQYF. The chain employs TRBV5-1 and TRBJ2-3, with 7 bases matching TRBD1. V shed 2 bases, J shed 6 bases, and the junction held 3 bases outside the gene matches. CDR1 is SGHRS, CDR2 YFSETQ, per germline. The CDR3 extends over 13 amino acids. Combining the CDR3 with reference TRBV5-1 and TRBJ2-3 gives the whole variable domain KAGVTQTPRYLIKTRGQQVTLSCSPISGHRSVSWYQQTPGQGLQFLFEYFSETQRNKGNFPGRFSGRQFSNSRSEMNVSTLELGDSALYLCASSLQGRDTQYFGPGTRLTVL.